The source of this TCR beta chain is a study of blood T cell repertoires in COVID-19 (dated by TCRdb to about 2020). As for the study more broadly: Samples covering the acute and convalescent phases of COVID-19 were provided by collaborators in the United States, Italy and Spain. The material from the prospective study consisted of cDNA or gDNA derived from T cells, B-cell-depleted T cells, or PBMCs. HLA class I and class II types, where available, came from metadata supplied by the sample provider rather than from assay-based typing. Samples came from the ongoing ImmuneRACE study (first 160 participants) plus 1,254 subjects from 6 global collaborators. The sample metadata nearly always contained a de-identified subject ID, COVID-19 status, age in years and sex. Subjects who had been exposed to COVID-19, were actively infected with it, or had recovered from it provided the deeply sampled blood TCRbeta repertoires that made up the dataset. The repertoires were made available in a free public database intended to serve as a resource for research on the immune response to SARS-CoV-2. General study outcomes and caveats: Clinical and demographic metadata were provided uncurated, with the amount varying by source and participant.

At one collaborating source in Seattle, patients were enrolled during active infection and were followed longitudinally through the course of disease. Whole blood was collected in K2EDTA tubes by collaborating institutions according to the institutions' own protocols. Collaborator samples were shipped for TCRbeta analysis as frozen whole blood, isolated PBMCs, or DNA extracted from either sample type. TCRbeta CDR3 regions were amplified from genomic DNA using the immunoSEQ Assay, a bias-controlled multiplex PCR. For the original study's pipeline: Nucleated cell counts per sample were estimated from amplification of reference gene primers within the assay. To quantify the absolute abundance of each unique TCRbeta CDR3 rearrangement, sequence reads were collapsed and filtered. For each sample, productive Simpson clonality was calculated by taking the square root of Simpson's diversity index across productive rearrangements. Entries here come from immuneACCESS through TCRdb and include only in-frame sequences with V and J called. Some clones fail to appear in such tables; in the studies checked, an unresolved V gene covers under half of the shortfall, and the cause of the remainder is unknown. D and trimming were read from the DNA, whereas the V and J calls and clone size are those reported in that table. The sample table records about 160,000 clones; 92% of these occur just once. 4.8% of the sample belongs to the ten largest clones.

On this clone itself: Its antigen is unknown. Base qualities are not provided; no much larger clone lies one nucleotide away.

Sample: peripheral blood. The receptor was isolated from a man between 25 and 39 years old with COVID-19, enrolled during active disease.

The nucleotide sequence reads TGCAGCGTTAGTGGCAGGGAGGGTCAGCCCCAGCATTTT. This codes for CSVSGREGQPQHF. The chain is made from TRBV29-1 and TRBJ1-5; tentative D gene TRBD1, with 5 bases matching. The germline V gene yields SQVTM for CDR1 and ANQGSEA for CDR2. The CDR3 runs 13 residues from the cysteine to the phenylalanine. Just the 39-base CDR3 DNA is kept, in frame starting at base 1. At the junction V is shortened by 5 bases and J by 6 bases, with 14 bases in between.